This TCR beta chain was found in a study of T-cell reconstitution after alpha-beta-depleted transplantation in children (dated by TCRdb to between 2015 and 2016). A note on the overall study: The study quantitatively tracked T-cell immune reconstitution after TCRalphabeta/CD19-depleted allogeneic hematopoietic cell transplantation in children using TCR repertoire profiling.

The sample's treatment or condition label, decoded: allogeneic hematopoietic cell transplantation with graft depleted of TCRalphabeta T cells and CD19 B cells. The children who served as transplant recipients had been given grafts of TCRalphabeta/CD19-depleted allogeneic hematopoietic cells. Study-wide findings and limitations: Over the following months the frequencies of hyperexpanded clones went down, and after one year T-cell counts and TCRbeta diversity were mostly credited to newly produced T cells. In some patients, the high TCRbeta diversity seen at day 60 was put down to recipient T cells and intrathymic progenitors that had survived conditioning. The apparently early alphabetaT-cell count recovery about two months after transplant was reportedly dependent on only several hundred rapidly expanded clones derived from non-depleted graft cells.

This clonotype was recorded many times. Its antigen is unknown. No per-base quality is available; no much larger clone lies one base away. The library relied on PCR. TCRdb lists the instrument as Illumina HiSeq 2500. TCR library preparation used molecular barcoding, with unique molecular identifiers applied to normalize quantification of the TCRbeta repertoire. Clones were called with MiXCR by TCRdb after fastp trimmed the public reads at Q25, and only in-frame beta chains were retained. Every entry covers one CDR3 protein and lists the most common genes and DNA from its rows. The sample includes fewer than 700,000 distinct CDR3 sequences, with 13% observed a single time. Clones ranked in the top ten supply 2.2% of the sample. Trimming at the junction amounts to 4 bases on V and 2 bases on J, and the germline ends lie 17 bases apart. The CDR3 contains 16 residues, cysteine and phenylalanine counted. The only DNA kept is the CDR3, 48 bases in frame from the first base. CDR1 and CDR2, per the germline V gene, are SGHRS and YFSETQ.

This clonotype was obtained from a male patient younger than 18 who had a stem cell transplant for acute myeloid leukemia, so the T cells may come from the graft donor. The input for sequencing was PBMCs, mostly from graft donor cells, taken 360 days after TCRalphabeta/CD19-depleted stem cell transplant. The rearrangement combines TRBV5-1 with TRBJ2-3, with TRBD2 perhaps the D gene, on 6 matching bases. The CDR3 reads as follows: CASSGGTLGPTDTQYF. Here is the DNA: TGCGCCAGCAGCGGCGGGACCCTAGGGCCCACAGATACGCAGTATTTT.